A selection of T cell receptor beta chains follows, all from one sample in a study of response to subunit inactivated influenza vaccine. Each CDR3 protein is one row after TCRdb ran MiXCR on the RT-PCR reads. The top ten hold more than 8.5% of the sample, which has roughly 290,000 distinct CDR3 sequences, about a fifth seen once. This material consisted of PBMCs from blood, taken about 20 months after vaccination. The source is a man aged 50 to 75 who received an inactivated influenza vaccine. The CDR3 runs from the conserved cysteine through the conserved F or W. A D gene is named only where the DNA matches it firmly. The size entry is marked missing in some rows and otherwise reads once, few, many or a size class.

v_gene: TRBV12-3/TRBV12-4
abundance: few
d_gene: .
j_gene: TRBJ1-4
CDR3nt: TGTGCCAGCAGTAAACAGGGAAATGAAAAACTGTTTTTT
CDR3aa: CASSKQGNEKLFF

v_gene: TRBV4-1
abundance: many
d_gene: TRBD1
j_gene: TRBJ1-4
CDR3nt: TGCGCCAGCAGCCAAGATGTTGGGACAGGGTCGAATGAAAAACTGTTTTTT
CDR3aa: CASSQDVGTGSNEKLFF

v_gene: TRBV27
abundance: .
d_gene: .
j_gene: TRBJ1-1
CDR3nt: TGTGCCAGCAGTTTATCAGGAGGCCTATTCGGTTTCTTT
CDR3aa: CASSLSGGLFGFF

v_gene: TRBV2
abundance: many
d_gene: TRBD2
j_gene: TRBJ2-7
CDR3nt: TGTGCCAGCAGACTAGCGAACTACGAGCAGTACTTC
CDR3aa: CASRLANYEQYF

v_gene: TRBV27
abundance: few
d_gene: .
j_gene: TRBJ1-5
CDR3nt: TGTGCCAGAAACCTTCGAGGCAGGGAAGGCAATCAGCCCCAGCATTTT
CDR3aa: CARNLRGREGNQPQHF

v_gene: TRBV29-1
abundance: few
d_gene: .
j_gene: TRBJ1-5
CDR3nt: TGCAGCGTTGTCAAGGGTGCGGGCAATCAGCCCCAGCATTTT
CDR3aa: CSVVKGAGNQPQHF

v_gene: TRBV5-6
abundance: few
d_gene: .
j_gene: TRBJ2-2
CDR3nt: TGTGCCAGCAGCTTGGGCTGGCAGGGAGGCACCGGGGAGCTGTTTTTT
CDR3aa: CASSLGWQGGTGELFF

v_gene: TRBV5-6
abundance: .
d_gene: .
j_gene: TRBJ2-5
CDR3nt: TGTGCCAGCAGCTTGCACGGGACGGCGACCCAGTACTTC
CDR3aa: CASSLHGTATQYF

v_gene: TRBV9
abundance: .
d_gene: .
j_gene: TRBJ2-3
CDR3nt: TGTGCCAGCAGCGTGGGAACGCCTGGGGATACGCAGTATTTT
CDR3aa: CASSVGTPGDTQYF

v_gene: TRBV7-2
abundance: .
d_gene: TRBD2
j_gene: TRBJ2-1
CDR3nt: TGTGCCAGCAGCTCAGCGGGGGGCCGGTTTCTGGATGAGCAGTTCTTC
CDR3aa: CASSSAGGRFLDEQFF

v_gene: TRBV12-3/TRBV12-4
abundance: few
d_gene: TRBD1
j_gene: TRBJ2-5
CDR3nt: TGTGCCAGCAGTTCGGGACAGGGGACCCAAGAGACCCAGTACTTC
CDR3aa: CASSSGQGTQETQYF

v_gene: TRBV7-2
abundance: .
d_gene: TRBD1
j_gene: TRBJ2-3
CDR3nt: TGTGCCAGCAGCTTAGCCAGGGGGCAAGGAGATACGCAGTATTTT
CDR3aa: CASSLARGQGDTQYF

v_gene: TRBV12-3/TRBV12-4
abundance: many
d_gene: .
j_gene: TRBJ1-3
CDR3nt: TGTGCCAGCAGTTTAGGGGGCGGCGGGACGGGAAACACCATATATTTT
CDR3aa: CASSLGGGGTGNTIYF

v_gene: TRBV12-2
abundance: few
d_gene: .
j_gene: TRBJ1-3
CDR3nt: TGTGCAAGTCGCTTAGCGGAGGTTTCCCTCTCTGGAAACACCATATATTTT
CDR3aa: CASRLAEVSLSGNTIYF

v_gene: TRBV5-1
abundance: few
d_gene: .
j_gene: TRBJ2-1
CDR3nt: TGCGCCAGCAGCTTGGGACAATCGGACCAAGAGCAGTTCTTC
CDR3aa: CASSLGQSDQEQFF

v_gene: TRBV14
abundance: few
d_gene: .
j_gene: TRBJ2-4
CDR3nt: TGTGCCAGCAGCCAGGCGTCGGGTGGGATTCAGTACTTC
CDR3aa: CASSQASGGIQYF

v_gene: TRBV12-3/TRBV12-4
abundance: .
d_gene: TRBD1
j_gene: TRBJ2-7
CDR3nt: TGTGCCAGCAGGCTCGGGGACAGGGCCTACGAGCAGTACTTC
CDR3aa: CASRLGDRAYEQYF

v_gene: TRBV12-3/TRBV12-4
abundance: many
d_gene: TRBD1
j_gene: TRBJ1-5
CDR3nt: TGTGCCAGCAGCCGTCAGGGACAGGGAAGGGGACAGCCCCAGCATTTT
CDR3aa: CASSRQGQGRGQPQHF

v_gene: TRBV4-3
abundance: .
d_gene: TRBD2
j_gene: TRBJ2-1
CDR3nt: TGCGCCAGCAGCCAAGAAGCACCGGGACTAGCGGGAGTACATGAGCAGTTCTTC
CDR3aa: CASSQEAPGLAGVHEQFF

v_gene: TRBV5-1
abundance: few
d_gene: .
j_gene: TRBJ2-5
CDR3nt: TGCGCCAGCAGCACAGGACAGTTACAAGAGACCCAGTACTTC
CDR3aa: CASSTGQLQETQYF

v_gene: TRBV28
abundance: few
d_gene: TRBD2
j_gene: TRBJ2-5
CDR3nt: TGTGCCAGCAGCGATAGCGGGAGGGCGGACTTGGCCCAGTACTTC
CDR3aa: CASSDSGRADLAQYF

v_gene: TRBV5-1
abundance: .
d_gene: .
j_gene: TRBJ2-3
CDR3nt: TGCGCCAGCAGCTCAGAGTCGGGGGAAGCCACAGATACGCAGTATTTT
CDR3aa: CASSSESGEATDTQYF

v_gene: TRBV28
abundance: .
d_gene: .
j_gene: TRBJ1-5
CDR3nt: TGTGCCAGCACCTCTGGACGTGGTTTTGGCAATCAGCCCCAGCATTTT
CDR3aa: CASTSGRGFGNQPQHF

v_gene: TRBV6-2/TRBV6-3
abundance: many
d_gene: .
j_gene: TRBJ1-3
CDR3nt: TGTGCCAGCAGCCGCAGGGGCTTCTCTGGAAACACCATATATTTT
CDR3aa: CASSRRGFSGNTIYF

v_gene: TRBV19
abundance: many
d_gene: TRBD1
j_gene: TRBJ1-5
CDR3nt: TGTGCCAGTAGTACAACGGGACAGACCCACAATCAGCCCCAGCATTTT
CDR3aa: CASSTTGQTHNQPQHF

v_gene: TRBV2
abundance: many
d_gene: .
j_gene: TRBJ2-2
CDR3nt: TGTGCCAGCAGTGCTGGGGTGGGCACCGGGGAGCTGTTTTTT
CDR3aa: CASSAGVGTGELFF

v_gene: TRBV5-4
abundance: many
d_gene: .
j_gene: TRBJ1-1
CDR3nt: TGTGCCAGCAGCATCTCCGGGACAAGTAACACTGAAGCTTTCTTT
CDR3aa: CASSISGTSNTEAFF

v_gene: TRBV18
abundance: .
d_gene: .
j_gene: TRBJ2-1
CDR3nt: TGTGCCAGCTCACCAATTTCGTACAATGAGCAGTTCTTC
CDR3aa: CASSPISYNEQFF

v_gene: TRBV29-1
abundance: few
d_gene: .
j_gene: TRBJ2-7
CDR3nt: TGCAGCGTTGAAGAGCCCGGGGTTGCGTACGAGCAGTACTTC
CDR3aa: CSVEEPGVAYEQYF

v_gene: TRBV7-9
abundance: .
d_gene: .
j_gene: TRBJ2-3
CDR3nt: TGTGCCAGCAGCACCCTGGGTGCAGATACGCAGTATTTT
CDR3aa: CASSTLGADTQYF

v_gene: TRBV15
abundance: few
d_gene: TRBD1
j_gene: TRBJ1-1
CDR3nt: TGTGCCACCAGCAGGGGAGACCTCAGGGGGCGGACTGAAGCTTTCTTT
CDR3aa: CATSRGDLRGRTEAFF

v_gene: TRBV11-3
abundance: .
d_gene: TRBD1
j_gene: TRBJ2-1
CDR3nt: TGTGCCAGCAGCTCAGGACAGGGTCCTTCCTCTAGTGAGCAGTTCTTC
CDR3aa: CASSSGQGPSSSEQFF

v_gene: TRBV12-3/TRBV12-4
abundance: few
d_gene: .
j_gene: TRBJ2-7
CDR3nt: TGTGCCAGCAGTTTTTTCGGAGGGACCTACGAGCAGTACTTC
CDR3aa: CASSFFGGTYEQYF

v_gene: TRBV4-1
abundance: many
d_gene: .
j_gene: TRBJ1-2
CDR3nt: TGCGCCAGCAGCCCACCGAAGTGGGACTACACCTTC
CDR3aa: CASSPPKWDYTF

v_gene: TRBV7-9
abundance: .
d_gene: .
j_gene: TRBJ2-4
CDR3nt: TGTGCCAGCAGCCCGAGAGTAGACCTAGCCAAAAACATTCAGTACTTC
CDR3aa: CASSPRVDLAKNIQYF

v_gene: TRBV15
abundance: .
d_gene: .
j_gene: TRBJ1-5
CDR3nt: TGTGCCACCAGCCGCCGGGGAGGGGGTAATCAGCCCCAGCATTTT
CDR3aa: CATSRRGGGNQPQHF

v_gene: TRBV20-1
abundance: few
d_gene: TRBD2
j_gene: TRBJ2-5
CDR3nt: TGCAGTGCTAGAGTCGGGACTAGCGGGCAAGAGACCCAGTACTTC
CDR3aa: CSARVGTSGQETQYF

v_gene: TRBV11-2
abundance: few
d_gene: TRBD1
j_gene: TRBJ2-5
CDR3nt: TGTGCCAGCAGCTCAAGATTTAGGACAGGGGTAACAGAGACCCAGTACTTC
CDR3aa: CASSSRFRTGVTETQYF

v_gene: TRBV18
abundance: .
d_gene: TRBD1
j_gene: TRBJ1-1
CDR3nt: TGTGCCAGCTCACCAACAGGGGGTCCGAACACTGAAGCTTTCTTT
CDR3aa: CASSPTGGPNTEAFF

v_gene: TRBV6-5
abundance: once
d_gene: .
j_gene: TRBJ2-6
CDR3nt: TGTGCCAGCAGTTACTTGAGGGGTCCTGGGGCCAACGTCCTGACTTTC
CDR3aa: CASSYLRGPGANVLTF